This TCR beta chain stems from a study of CD8 T cells in Susac syndrome (dated 2019 in TCRdb). With regard to the full study: Repertoire sequencing was used to test whether CD8+ T cell activation and differentiation in Susac syndrome was antigen driven. General study outcomes and caveats: The TCR sequencing and HLA analysis was acknowledged to have included a relatively small number of individuals.

In the case of this clonotype: There is no known antigen for this receptor. The record has no base qualities; no much larger clone is one base away.

Peripheral blood CD8+ and CD4+ T cells from healthy donors, Susac syndrome patients and multiple sclerosis patients were profiled using high-throughput TCR beta sequencing. Healthy donors were included as age- and sex-matched controls. Bulk CD8+ and CD4+ T cells were purified magnetically by negative isolation, whereas CD8+ TEMRA cells were enriched by FACS. Blood was collected in EDTA tubes and processed within 24 hours, with PBMCs isolated through density gradient centrifugation. PBMCs intended for TCR sequencing were cryopreserved in liquid nitrogen and were subsequently thawed in a 37 degrees C water bath. Purity of sorted or isolated CD4+, CD8+ and CD8+ TEMRA cells was at least 90%. V is clipped by 6 bases and J by 3 bases, and the sequence between their germline boundaries is 17 bases long. Spanning cysteine to phenylalanine, the CDR3 consists of 15 amino acids. Here the CDR3 DNA is all that survives: 45 bases in frame from base 1. According to the germline V gene, CDR1 reads SNHLY and CDR2 reads FYNNEI.

RNA was extracted with the RNeasy kit and 0.5 to 1 ug was reverse transcribed using random hexamers. The immunoSEQ multiplex PCR assay, covering 54 Vbeta and 13 Jbeta segments, was used to amplify TCR beta CDR3 regions. PCR amplification bias was corrected using a synthetic template baseline for primer optimization and computational correction. As for the original processing: Reads were assigned to V, D and J genes according to IMGT and analyzed in immunoSEQ Analyzer, with only productive sequences retained. To calculate clonality, Shannon entropy was normalized by log2 of the number of productive unique sequences and then subtracted from one. Public and private clones were assessed among the 100 most prevalent clones of each patient and control. A clone was defined as Susac-specific if it was absent from the healthy and MS cohorts, from about 1,100 published viral clones and from other ImmuneACCESS disease sequences. TCRdb itself trimmed the public reads at Q25 with fastp, ran MiXCR and retained productive beta chains. Every distinct CDR3 protein forms one entry, paired with its most common genes and DNA. The V and J calls reflect TCRdb's pipeline rather than the authors' work. The sample data list about 120,000 distinct CDR3 sequences, and 90% to 95% of these were observed just once. The top ten clones comprise approximately 0.1% of the sample.

Rearrangement joined TRBV2 to TRBJ1-2; 5 matching bases give a weak D call of TRBD1. This receptor was obtained from a human donor in good health. Material for sequencing was CD4+ T cells from PBMCs. The DNA reads as follows: TGTGCCAGCAGGGACCGGCCAGGGCGCGACTATGGCTACACCTTC. It encodes CASRDRPGRDYGYTF.